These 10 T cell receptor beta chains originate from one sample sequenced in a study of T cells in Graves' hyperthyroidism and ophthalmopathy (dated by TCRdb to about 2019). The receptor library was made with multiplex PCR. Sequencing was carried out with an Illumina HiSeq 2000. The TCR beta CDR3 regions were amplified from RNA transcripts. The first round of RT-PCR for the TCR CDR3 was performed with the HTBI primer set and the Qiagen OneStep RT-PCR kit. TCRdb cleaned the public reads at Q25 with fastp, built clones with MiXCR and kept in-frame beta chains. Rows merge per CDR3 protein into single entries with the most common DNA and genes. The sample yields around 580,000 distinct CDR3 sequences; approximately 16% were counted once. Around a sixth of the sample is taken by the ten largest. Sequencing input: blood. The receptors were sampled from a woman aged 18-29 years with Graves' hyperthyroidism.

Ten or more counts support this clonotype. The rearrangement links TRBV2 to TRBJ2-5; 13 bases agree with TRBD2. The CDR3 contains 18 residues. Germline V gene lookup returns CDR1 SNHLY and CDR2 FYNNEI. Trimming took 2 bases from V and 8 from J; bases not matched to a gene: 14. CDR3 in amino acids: CASSEWPGLAGLGQTQYF. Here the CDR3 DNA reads TGTGCCAGCAGTGAATGGCCGGGACTAGCGGGGCTAGGGCAAACCCAGTACTTC.

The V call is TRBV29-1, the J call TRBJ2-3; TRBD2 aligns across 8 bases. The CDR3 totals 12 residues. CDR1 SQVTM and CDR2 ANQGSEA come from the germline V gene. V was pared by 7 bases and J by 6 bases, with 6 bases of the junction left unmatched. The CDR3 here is CSAGLAADTQYF. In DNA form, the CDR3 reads TGCAGCGCTGGACTAGCAGCTGATACGCAGTATTTT.

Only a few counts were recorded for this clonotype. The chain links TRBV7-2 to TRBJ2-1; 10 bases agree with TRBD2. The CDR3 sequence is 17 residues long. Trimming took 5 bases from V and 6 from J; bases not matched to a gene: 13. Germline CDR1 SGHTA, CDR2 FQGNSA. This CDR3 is CASSILPGTSVANEQFF. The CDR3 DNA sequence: TGTGCCAGCAGCATACTACCCGGGACTAGCGTTGCCAATGAGCAGTTCTTC.

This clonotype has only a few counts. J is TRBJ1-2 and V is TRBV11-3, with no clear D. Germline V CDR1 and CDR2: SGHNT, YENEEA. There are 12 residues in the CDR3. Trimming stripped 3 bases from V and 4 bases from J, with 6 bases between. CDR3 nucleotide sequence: TGTGCCAGCAGCTTCCAGCTCTATGGCTACACCTTC. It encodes CASSFQLYGYTF.

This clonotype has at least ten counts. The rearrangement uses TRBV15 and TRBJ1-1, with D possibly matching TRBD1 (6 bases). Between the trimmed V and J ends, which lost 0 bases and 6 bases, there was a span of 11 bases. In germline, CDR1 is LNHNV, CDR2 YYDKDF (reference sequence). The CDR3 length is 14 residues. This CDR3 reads CATSRDLGGPEAFF. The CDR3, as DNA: TGTGCCACCAGCAGAGATCTAGGGGGGCCTGAAGCTTTCTTT. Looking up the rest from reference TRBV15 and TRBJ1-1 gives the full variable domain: DAMVIQNPRYQVTQFGKPVTLSCSQTLNHNVMYWYQQKSSQAPKLLFHYYDKDFNNEADTPDNFQSRRPNTSFCFLDIRSPGLGDTAMYLCATSRDLGGPEAFFGQGTRLTVV.

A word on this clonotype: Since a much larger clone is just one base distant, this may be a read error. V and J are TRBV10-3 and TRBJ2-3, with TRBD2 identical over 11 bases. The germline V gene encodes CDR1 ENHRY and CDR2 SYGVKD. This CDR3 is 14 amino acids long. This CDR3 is CAIRAGTSGDAQYF. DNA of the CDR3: TGTGCCATCAGAGCCGGGACTAGCGGAGATGCGCAGTATTTT.

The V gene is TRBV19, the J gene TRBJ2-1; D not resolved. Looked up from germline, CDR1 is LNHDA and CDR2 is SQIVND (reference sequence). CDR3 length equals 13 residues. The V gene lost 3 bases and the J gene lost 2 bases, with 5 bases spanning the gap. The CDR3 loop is CASSINTYNEQFF. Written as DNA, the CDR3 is TGTGCCAGTAGTATTAACACCTACAATGAGCAGTTCTTC.

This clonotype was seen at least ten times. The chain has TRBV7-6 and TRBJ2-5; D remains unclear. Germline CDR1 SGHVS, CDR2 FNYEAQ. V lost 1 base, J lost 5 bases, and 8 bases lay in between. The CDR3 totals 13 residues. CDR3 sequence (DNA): TGTGCCAGCAGCTTAGGTTGGCGGGAGACCCAGTACTTC. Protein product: CASSLGWRETQYF.

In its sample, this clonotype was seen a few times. CDR3 coding DNA: TGTGCCAGCAACCAAGTTTACACCGGGGAGCTGTTTTTT. This codes for CASNQVYTGELFF. The chain recombines TRBV6-2 or TRBV6-3 with TRBJ2-2; unclear D gene. Per the germline V gene, CDR1 is MNHEY and CDR2 is SVGEGT. The V end was cut by 7 bases, the J end by 3 bases, with 9 bases between. This CDR3 spans 13 amino acids.

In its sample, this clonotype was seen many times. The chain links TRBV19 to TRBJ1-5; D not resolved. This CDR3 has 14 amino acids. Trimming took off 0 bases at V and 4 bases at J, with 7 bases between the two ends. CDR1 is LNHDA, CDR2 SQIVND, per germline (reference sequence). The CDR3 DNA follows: TGTGCCAGTAGTATAGATCCTAAGAATCAGCCCCAGCATTTT. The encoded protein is CASSIDPKNQPQHF. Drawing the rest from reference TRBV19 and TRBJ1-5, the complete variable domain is DGGITQSPKYLFRKEGQNVTLSCEQNLNHDAMYWYRQDPGQGLRLIYYSQIVNDFQKGDIAEGYSVSREKKESFPLTVTSAQKNPTAFYLCASSIDPKNQPQHFGDGTRLSIL.